These 4 T cell receptor beta chains originate from one sample sequenced in a study of human T cells and chemical hapten exposure. TCRdb ran MiXCR on the RACE reads and lists one entry per CDR3 protein. The sample has over 55,000 distinct CDR3 sequences, around 12% seen once; the top ten hold roughly 2.6%. Time point defined: patch test 3, about 24 weeks after DPC sensitization. Specified treatment: therapeutic diphenylcyclopropenone sensitization with weekly scalp DPC. The material sequenced was whole blood, taken in connection with sensitization to the hapten diphenylcyclopropenone (DPC). The receptor set was obtained from a man aged 25-45 years with alopecia areata. Some clones in this sample may be carry-over from other donors' samples.

J is TRBJ2-5 and V is TRBV12-3 or TRBV12-4; no clear D. Deletions cut 6 bases from V and 6 bases from J, with 8 bases between. The CDR3 has 11 amino acids. Written as DNA, the CDR3 is TGTGCCAGCAGCCAATCCCAGACCCAGTACTTC. Residues: CASSQSQTQYF.

This clonotype has ten or more counts. The V and J genes are TRBV6-2 or TRBV6-3 and TRBJ1-5; D not certain. From germline, CDR1 is MNHEY and CDR2 SVGEGT. The CDR3 is made up of 20 amino acids. Trimming left V 2 bases short and J 0 bases short, with 23 bases between. The DNA of the CDR3 is TGTGCCAGCAGTTACAGGGCCTGGACCACTGTTTCCCATAGCAATCAGCCCCAGCATTTT. Translation: CASSYRAWTTVSHSNQPQHF.

The gene calls are TRBV10-3 and TRBJ2-7; no clear D gene. The germline V gene encodes CDR1 ENHRY and CDR2 SYGVKD. The CDR3 is 13 residues long. CDR3 DNA: TGTGCTTCCGGGCAGGATACCACCTACGAGCAGTACTTC. This translates into CASGQDTTYEQYF.

The sample holds many counts of this clonotype. V usage is TRBV29-1 and J usage is TRBJ2-1; D uncertain. Per the germline V gene, CDR1 is SQVTM and CDR2 is ANQGSEA. V shed 5 bases and J shed 6 bases, with 11 bases lying between them. The CDR3 contains 12 residues. CDR3 nucleotide sequence: TGCAGCGTTAAACGTACGGCCAATGAGCAGTTCTTC. Amino acids: CSVKRTANEQFF.